A single sample is the source of the 17 T cell receptor beta chains below, sequenced in a study of Ad26.COV2.S vaccination and SARS-CoV-2 variants. Treatment indicated: roughly 19 received Ad26.COV2.S at low or high dose, single or two shots; roughly 5 received placebo; per-sample allocation not given. Repertoires come from day 63 after the first vaccine or placebo injection. Using immunoSEQ multiplex PCR, the repertoire was profiled, and TCRdb retains in-frame clones only, with some absent. The table lists roughly 400,000 clones, about 90% of them singletons. The specimen comprised peripheral blood, sampled in a trial of Ad26.COV2.S vaccine versus placebo. The receptor set was obtained from a person aged 18-65 years who received the Ad26.COV2.S COVID-19 vaccine or a placebo.

This clone was observed once. The chain carries TRBV30 and TRBJ1-2; TRBD1 matches 7 bases. Germline V gives CDR1 GTSNPN, CDR2 SVGIG (reference sequence). With V trimmed by 1 base and J by 4 bases, 6 bases remained unmatched. The CDR3 loop spans 14 amino acids. CDR3 region: CAWSAIGGAYGYTF. CDR3 DNA sequence: TGTGCCTGGAGTGCGATAGGGGGCGCCTATGGCTACACCTTC.

The chain employs TRBV19 and TRBJ1-2; perhaps TRBD1 as D (5 bases). Trimming stripped 5 bases from V and 3 bases from J, with 13 bases between. Germline lookup yields CDR1 LNHDA and CDR2 SQIVND (reference sequence). This CDR3 comprises 14 residues. CDR3 residues: CASSPPGAHYGYTF. For the CDR3, the DNA is TGTGCCAGTAGTCCTCCCGGGGCCCACTATGGCTACACCTTC.

The chain is built from TRBV3-1 (or the pseudogene TRBV3-2) and TRBJ1-6, with TRBD1 matching 7 bases. The CDR3 covers 15 residues. Germline CDR1 and CDR2: LGHDT and YNNKEL (reference sequence). The J segment lost 6 bases and the V segment lost 6 bases, leaving 8 bases of the junction unmatched. The CDR3 reads CASRHFGTANSPLHF. In DNA form, the CDR3 reads TGTGCCAGCAGACACTTCGGGACAGCTAATTCACCCCTCCACTTT.

The CDR3 sequence: CASGWNEKLFF. The CDR3 nucleotides read TGTGCCAGCGGCTGGAATGAAAAACTGTTTTTT. The rearrangement uses TRBV19 and TRBJ1-4; D call uncertain. CDR3 length: 11 amino acids. CDR1 and CDR2 from the germline V gene are LNHDA and SQIVND (reference sequence). Deletions cut 9 bases from V and 5 bases from J, with 7 bases between.

The chain employs TRBV6-5 and TRBJ2-3, with 13 bases matching TRBD2. From germline, CDR1 is MNHEY and CDR2 SVGAGI. The CDR3 extends over 13 amino acids. Trimming removed 6 bases from V and 15 bases from J; junction bases left unmatched: 9. The CDR3 DNA follows: TGTGCCAGCAGGCCGACTAGCGGGGGGCCGGCCTATTTT. Amino acid sequence: CASRPTSGGPAYF.

This sequence joins TRBV4-1 and TRBJ1-6, with a tentative D call TRBD1 (5 bases). Germline CDR1 MGHRA, CDR2 YSYEKL. The CDR3 covers 16 residues. V lost 3 bases and J 6 bases, leaving 15 bases between the germline ends. The CDR3 DNA reads as TGCGCCAGCAGCCACGTGACAGTAAGGCCTAATTCACCCCTCCACTTT. Its protein product is CASSHVTVRPNSPLHF.

CDR3 sequence (DNA): TGCGCCAGCAGCTTGGAGGTTAGGGCCTTGGGCGAGCAGTACTTC. It encodes CASSLEVRALGEQYF. J is TRBJ2-7 and V is TRBV5-1; D gene ambiguous. CDR1 and CDR2 (germline): SGHRS, YFSETQ. The CDR3 has 15 residues. V was trimmed by 0 bases and J by 6 bases, leaving 16 bases between them.

In this sample, this clone turned up a few times. The rearrangement links TRBV27 to TRBJ1-5; D remains ambiguous. The CDR3 is made up of 16 amino acids. Looked up from germline, CDR1 is MNHEY and CDR2 is SMNVEV (reference sequence). Between the trimmed V and J ends, which lost 6 bases and 5 bases, there was a span of 20 bases. The CDR3 DNA reads TGTGCCAGCAGCCGACATCCGATTGAATCCCATCAGCCCCAGCATTTT. Translation gives CASSRHPIESHQPQHF.

This chain uses TRBV29-1 with TRBJ2-7, with TRBD1 as a possible D gene (6 bases). The germline V and J ends were trimmed by 4 bases and 6 bases, with 19 bases remaining between them. CDR3 length: 14 residues. The germline V gene encodes CDR1 SQVTM and CDR2 ANQGSEA. CDR3 protein: CSVVSRQVHGEQYF. The CDR3 nucleotides are TGCAGCGTTGTATCCCGACAGGTTCACGGCGAGCAGTACTTC.

This clone was picked up one time. The chain combines TRBV15 with TRBJ1-6, with a weak D call TRBD1 (6 bases). CDR1 is LNHNV, CDR2 YYDKDF, per germline (reference sequence). Trimming took 5 bases from V and 7 from J, leaving 12 bases between them. The CDR3 contains 14 residues. CDR3 in amino acids: CATSPPQGNSPLHF. CDR3 nucleotides: TGTGCCACCAGCCCCCCCCAGGGGAATTCACCCCTCCACTTT.

The chain couples TRBV28 to TRBJ1-1; 8 bases are shared with TRBD1. V lost 6 bases to trimming and J lost 3 bases; unmatched junction nucleotides: 12. Germline V gene lookup returns CDR1 MDHEN and CDR2 SYDVKM. The CDR3 runs 16 residues. The CDR3 spells CASRSAGGGGYTEAFF. DNA for the CDR3: TGTGCCAGCAGAAGTGCAGGGGGCGGAGGGTACACTGAAGCTTTCTTT.

The rearrangement links TRBV5-5 to TRBJ2-3; 7 bases line up with TRBD1. V lost 7 bases and J lost 6; bases outside the gene matches: 17. Germline V gene sequence: CDR1 SGHKS, CDR2 YYEKEE (reference sequence). There are 16 residues in the CDR3. CDR3 region: CASRRQPTQGVDTQYF. The CDR3 nucleotides are TGTGCCAGCCGCCGACAGCCAACTCAGGGGGTGGATACGCAGTATTTT.

The J gene is TRBJ1-1, the V gene TRBV5-4, with a possible D match to TRBD1 (6 bases). Germline V CDR1 and CDR2: SGHNT, YYREEE (reference sequence). The CDR3 has 16 amino acids. V dropped 1 base and J dropped 0 bases, with 13 bases sitting between them. CDR3 bases: TGTGCCAGCAGCTTGATGGACAGACACATGAACACTGAAGCTTTCTTT. Protein sequence: CASSLMDRHMNTEAFF.

The chain employs TRBV5-1 and TRBJ2-2, with D possibly TRBD1 on 6 matching bases. The V end lost 0 bases, the J end lost 7 bases, and 16 bases lay between the germline ends. There are 16 residues in the CDR3. CDR1 SGHRS and CDR2 YFSETQ come from the germline V gene. CDR3 sequence: CASSLAGAQWDGELFF. The CDR3 nucleotides read TGCGCCAGCAGCTTGGCAGGGGCTCAGTGGGACGGGGAGCTGTTTTTT. Drawing the rest from reference TRBV5-1 and TRBJ2-2, the complete variable domain is KAGVTQTPRYLIKTRGQQVTLSCSPISGHRSVSWYQQTPGQGLQFLFEYFSETQRNKGNFPGRFSGRQFSNSRSEMNVSTLELGDSALYLCASSLAGAQWDGELFFGEGSRLTVL.

This chain connects TRBV6-2 or TRBV6-3 to TRBJ2-1; 8 nucleotides align to TRBD1. CDR1 MNHEY and CDR2 SVGEGT come from the germline V gene. The CDR3 is 16 amino acids. J gave up 6 bases and V 5 bases, and 12 bases lay outside the gene matches. CDR3 in amino acids: CASSRGLGQVGNEQFF. The CDR3 nucleotides are TGTGCCAGCAGTCGAGGATTGGGACAGGTGGGCAATGAGCAGTTCTTC.

The chain uses TRBV10-2 and TRBJ1-2; the D is unclear. V lost 6 bases and J 4 bases, leaving 9 bases between the germline ends. There are 12 residues in the CDR3. CDR1 and CDR2 (germline): WSHSY, SAAADI. CDR3 amino acids: CASSQDLYGYTF. The CDR3 DNA follows: TGCGCCAGCAGCCAGGACCTCTATGGCTACACCTTC.

The sample holds a few counts of this clone. The CDR3 protein is CASSLPGSNNEQFF. For the CDR3, the DNA is TGCGCCAGCAGCTTACCCGGGTCGAACAATGAGCAGTTCTTC. V gene TRBV4-1 combines with J gene TRBJ2-1; no clear D gene. The germline V and J ends were trimmed by 5 bases and 5 bases, with 13 bases remaining between them. Germline values: CDR1 MGHRA, CDR2 YSYEKL. CDR3 size: 14 residues.